A single sample gave rise to the 14 T cell receptor beta chains below, sequenced in a study of CD8 T cells in Susac syndrome. The authors reverse transcribed roughly 0.5 to 1 ug RNA with random hexamers. TCRdb recomputed calls from the immunoSEQ multiplex PCR reads with MiXCR, one row per CDR3 protein. The sample holds around 200,000 distinct CDR3 sequences, approximately 95% seen once. The sequenced material came from CD4+ T cells from PBMCs. These receptors came from a human donor with multiple sclerosis.

V and J are TRBV12-3 or TRBV12-4 and TRBJ1-5; 10 positions match TRBD1. This CDR3 is 17 amino acids long. V trimming: 7 bases; J trimming: 0 bases; junction bases outside the gene matches: 9. The CDR3 region has the DNA TGTGCCAGCACTAACCTTGGGACAGGGGTTAGCAATCAGCCCCAGCATTTT. Encoded protein: CASTNLGTGVSNQPQHF.

The chain joins TRBV2 to TRBJ2-2; unclear D gene. Germline-derived CDR1 and CDR2 are SNHLY and FYNNEI. Trimming stripped 8 bases from V and 4 bases from J, with 17 bases between. The CDR3 runs 15 residues. CDR3: CASCKGYSSTGELFF. In DNA, the CDR3 is TGTGCCAGCTGCAAGGGTTACTCCAGCACCGGGGAGCTGTTTTTT. The full variable domain, completed using reference TRBV2 and TRBJ2-2, is EPEVTQTPSHQVTQMGQEVILRCVPISNHLYFYWYRQILGQKVEFLVSFYNNEISEKSEIFDDQFSVERPDGSNFTLKIRSTKLEDSAMYFCASCKGYSSTGELFFGEGSRLTVL.

The gene calls are TRBV2 and TRBJ1-1; possible D gene TRBD1, 6 bases. Per the germline V gene, CDR1 is SNHLY and CDR2 is FYNNEI. Trimming shortened V by 4 bases and J by 7 bases, and 13 bases separated the two germline ends. The CDR3 is 13 residues long. The CDR3 is CASSAGDVNEAFF. The CDR3 DNA follows: TGTGCCAGCAGTGCAGGGGACGTCAATGAAGCTTTCTTT.

The J gene is TRBJ2-7, the V gene TRBV20-1, with 7 bases that match TRBD2. J lost 3 bases, V lost 6 bases, and 11 bases had no gene match. There are 14 residues in the CDR3. Germline CDR1 and CDR2: DFQATT and SNEGSKA (reference sequence). CDR3 loop: CSALREAANYEQYF. As DNA, the CDR3 is TGCAGTGCCCTCCGGGAGGCCGCAAACTACGAGCAGTACTTC.

J is TRBJ1-2 and V is TRBV30, with 10 bases matching TRBD1. The CDR3 sequence is 14 residues long. With 1 base clipped from V and 8 bases from J, the junction kept 7 bases outside the gene matches. The germline gives CDR1 GTSNPN, CDR2 SVGIG (reference sequence). This CDR3 is CAWSASDRGQGYTF. The CDR3 DNA reads as TGTGCCTGGAGTGCCTCAGACAGGGGGCAGGGCTACACCTTC.

The chain is built from TRBV3-1 and TRBJ2-1; TRBD2 matches at 9 bases. The germline V gene has CDR1 LGHDT and CDR2 YNNKEL (reference sequence). This CDR3 has 16 amino acids. The junction had 8 bases not matched to a gene; V was cut back by 1 base and J by 7 bases. CDR3 in amino acids: CASSQAALAGKNEQFF. The CDR3 nucleotides read TGTGCCAGCAGCCAAGCGGCTCTAGCGGGGAAGAATGAGCAGTTCTTC.

The chain recombines TRBV6-1 with TRBJ2-1; no clear D gene. Between the trimmed V and J ends, which lost 6 bases and 8 bases, there was a span of 11 bases. This CDR3 region has 12 residues. Germline assignment: CDR1 MNHNS and CDR2 SASEGT. CDR3 region: CASRVNRDEQFF. CDR3 coding DNA: TGTGCCAGCAGGGTAAACCGGGATGAGCAGTTCTTC.

The chain couples TRBV19 to TRBJ2-7; perhaps D is TRBD1 or TRBD2 (5 bases each). Germline-derived CDR1 and CDR2 are LNHDA and SQIVND (reference sequence). This CDR3 spans 11 amino acids. Between the trimmed V and J ends, which lost 9 bases and 5 bases, there was a span of 11 bases. DNA of the CDR3: TGTGCCAGCCGGGGCTGGGACGAGCAGTACTTC. Translating gives CASRGWDEQYF.

This clonotype has a handful of counts. This chain links TRBV12-3 or TRBV12-4 with TRBJ2-3; perhaps TRBD2 as D (6 bases). The CDR3 covers 14 residues. V lost 6 bases, J lost 0 bases, and 10 bases lay in between. The CDR3 coding sequence is TGTGCCAGCAGCTTGGGGGGAAGCACAGATACGCAGTATTTT. Its protein product is CASSLGGSTDTQYF.

The chain links TRBV11-2 to TRBJ1-5; tentative D call: TRBD1 (5 bases). This CDR3 has 13 residues. Trimming shortened V by 5 bases and J by 7 bases, and 12 bases separated the two germline ends. Germline CDR1 is SGHAT and CDR2 is FQNNGV. CDR3: CASSEGPIQPQHF. The CDR3 nucleotides are TGTGCCAGCAGCGAGGGGCCCATCCAGCCCCAGCATTTT.

The genes are TRBV3-1 and TRBJ2-2; no firm D call. Trimming stripped 1 base from V and 6 bases from J, with 9 bases between. Germline CDR1 LGHDT, CDR2 YNNKEL (reference sequence). The CDR3 has 14 residues. The CDR3 DNA follows: TGTGCCAGCAGCCAAGCCCGGTCGGCCGGGGAGCTGTTTTTT. This encodes CASSQARSAGELFF.

The CDR3 reads CSVDYLGDQETQYF. The DNA of the CDR3 is TGCAGCGTTGATTATTTGGGGGACCAAGAGACCCAGTACTTC. The chain has TRBV29-1 and TRBJ2-5; either TRBD1 or TRBD2 may supply D (5 bases each). Between the trimmed V and J ends, which lost 3 bases and 0 bases, there was a span of 11 bases. Germline V gene sequence: CDR1 SQVTM, CDR2 ANQGSEA. The CDR3 loop spans 14 amino acids.

This sequence joins TRBV20-1 and TRBJ1-1; a possible D gene is TRBD1 (5 bases). The CDR3 loop spans 14 amino acids. Germline V CDR1 and CDR2: DFQATT, SNEGSKA (reference sequence). Between the trimmed V and J ends, which lost 3 bases and 0 bases, there was a span of 11 bases. In DNA, the CDR3 is TGCAGTGCTAGGGACCCAGGGTTGAACACTGAAGCTTTCTTT. Its protein product is CSARDPGLNTEAFF.

This CDR3 reads CAWSVRAEQYF. The CDR3 nucleotides read TGTGCCTGGAGTGTACGGGCCGAGCAGTACTTC. The chain employs TRBV30 and TRBJ2-7, with D unclear. CDR1 and CDR2 (germline): GTSNPN, SVGIG (reference sequence). CDR3 size: 11 residues. Trimming left V 0 bases short and J 6 bases short, with 6 bases between. Combining the CDR3 with reference TRBV30 and TRBJ2-7 gives the whole variable domain SQTIHQWPATLVQPVGSPLSLECTVEGTSNPNLYWYRQAAGRGLQLLFYSVGIGQISSEVPQNLSASRPQDRQFILSSKKLLLSDSGFYLCAWSVRAEQYFGPGTRLTVT.